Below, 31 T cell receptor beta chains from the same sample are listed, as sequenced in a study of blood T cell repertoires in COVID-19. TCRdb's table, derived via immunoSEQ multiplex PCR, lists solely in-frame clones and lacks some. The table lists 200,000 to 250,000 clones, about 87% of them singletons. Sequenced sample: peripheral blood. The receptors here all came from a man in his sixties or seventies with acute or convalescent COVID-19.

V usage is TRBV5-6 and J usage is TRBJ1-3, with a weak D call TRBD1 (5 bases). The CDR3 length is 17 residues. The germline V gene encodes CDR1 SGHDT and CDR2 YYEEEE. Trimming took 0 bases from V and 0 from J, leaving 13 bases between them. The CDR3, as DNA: TGTGCCAGCAGCTTGGTGATAGGGGCCGCCTCTGGAAACACCATATATTTT. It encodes CASSLVIGAASGNTIYF.

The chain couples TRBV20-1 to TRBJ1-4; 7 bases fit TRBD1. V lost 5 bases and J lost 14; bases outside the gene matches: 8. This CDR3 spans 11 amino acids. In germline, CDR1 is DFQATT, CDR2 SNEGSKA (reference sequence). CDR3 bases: TGCAGTGCTCTCTTCGGGGACAGCCTGTTTTTT. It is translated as CSALFGDSLFF.

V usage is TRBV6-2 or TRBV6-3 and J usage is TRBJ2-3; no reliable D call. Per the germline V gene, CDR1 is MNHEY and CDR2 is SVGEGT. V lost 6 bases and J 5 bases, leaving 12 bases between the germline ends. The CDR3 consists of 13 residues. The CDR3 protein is CASSPFHRDTQYF. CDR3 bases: TGTGCCAGCAGCCCCTTTCATAGAGATACGCAGTATTTT.

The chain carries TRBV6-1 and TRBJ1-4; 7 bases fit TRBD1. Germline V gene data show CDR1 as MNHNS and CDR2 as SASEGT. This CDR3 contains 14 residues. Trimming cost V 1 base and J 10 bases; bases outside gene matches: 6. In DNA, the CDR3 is TGTGCCAGCAGTGAAGAGACAGGGTTGGGAAAACTGTTTTTT. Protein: CASSEETGLGKLFF.

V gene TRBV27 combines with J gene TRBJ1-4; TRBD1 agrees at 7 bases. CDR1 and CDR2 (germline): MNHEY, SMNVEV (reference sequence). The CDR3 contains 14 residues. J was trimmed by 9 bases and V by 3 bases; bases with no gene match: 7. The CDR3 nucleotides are TGTGCCAGCAGTTTTGCCAGGGGGGATAAAAAACTGTTTTTT. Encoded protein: CASSFARGDKKLFF.

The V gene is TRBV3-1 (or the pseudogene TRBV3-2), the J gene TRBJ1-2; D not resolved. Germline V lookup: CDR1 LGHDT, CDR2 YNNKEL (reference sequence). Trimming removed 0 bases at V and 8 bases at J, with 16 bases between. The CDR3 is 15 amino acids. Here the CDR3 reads CASSQDVQDFWGYTF. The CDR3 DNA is TGTGCCAGCAGCCAAGACGTCCAGGATTTCTGGGGCTACACCTTC.

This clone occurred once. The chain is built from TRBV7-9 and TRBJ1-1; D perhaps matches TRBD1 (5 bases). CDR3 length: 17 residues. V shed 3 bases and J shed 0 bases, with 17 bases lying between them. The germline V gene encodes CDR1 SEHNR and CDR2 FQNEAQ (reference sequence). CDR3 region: CASSFSRGGGVNTEAFF. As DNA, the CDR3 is TGTGCCAGCAGCTTCTCGAGAGGCGGAGGGGTGAACACTGAAGCTTTCTTT.

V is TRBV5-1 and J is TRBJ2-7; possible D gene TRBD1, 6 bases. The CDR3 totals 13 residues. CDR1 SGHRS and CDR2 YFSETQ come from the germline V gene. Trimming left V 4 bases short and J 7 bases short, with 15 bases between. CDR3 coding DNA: TGCGCCAGCAGCCTGGACAGTTCTTGGGAGCAGTACTTC. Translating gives CASSLDSSWEQYF. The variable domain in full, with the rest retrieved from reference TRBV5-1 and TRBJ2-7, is KAGVTQTPRYLIKTRGQQVTLSCSPISGHRSVSWYQQTPGQGLQFLFEYFSETQRNKGNFPGRFSGRQFSNSRSEMNVSTLELGDSALYLCASSLDSSWEQYFGPGTRLTVT.

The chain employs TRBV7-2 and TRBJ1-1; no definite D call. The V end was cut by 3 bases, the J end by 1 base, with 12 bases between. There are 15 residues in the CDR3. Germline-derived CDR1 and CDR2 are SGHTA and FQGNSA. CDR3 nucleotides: TGTGCCAGCAGCTTGGAGACGTATCAGAACACTGAAGCTTTCTTT. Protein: CASSLETYQNTEAFF.

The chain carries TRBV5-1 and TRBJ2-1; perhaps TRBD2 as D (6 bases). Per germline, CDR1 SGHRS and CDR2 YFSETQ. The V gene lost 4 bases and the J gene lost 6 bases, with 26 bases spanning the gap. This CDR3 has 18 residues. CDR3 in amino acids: CASSAPKLGSPTRNEQFF. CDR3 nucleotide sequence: TGCGCCAGCAGCGCGCCAAAGCTCGGGAGTCCAACTCGCAATGAGCAGTTCTTC.

The DNA for the CDR3 is TGTGCCAGCAGTTTTGGCGGGACAGGGTTGGGGGAGCAGTACTTC. It translates to CASSFGGTGLGEQYF. The J gene is TRBJ2-7, the V gene TRBV5-4; 9 bases are shared with TRBD1. The CDR3 is 15 residues long. The germline V gene has CDR1 SGHNT and CDR2 YYREEE (reference sequence). Germline trimming cut 5 bases from V and 7 bases from J; bases unmatched to any gene: 13.

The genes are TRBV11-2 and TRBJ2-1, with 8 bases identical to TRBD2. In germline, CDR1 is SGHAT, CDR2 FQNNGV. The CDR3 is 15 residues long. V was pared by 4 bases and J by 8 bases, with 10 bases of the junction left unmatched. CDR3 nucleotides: TGTGCCAGCAGCTCACTTTCCGGGACTAGGGATGAGCAGTTCTTC. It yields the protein CASSSLSGTRDEQFF.

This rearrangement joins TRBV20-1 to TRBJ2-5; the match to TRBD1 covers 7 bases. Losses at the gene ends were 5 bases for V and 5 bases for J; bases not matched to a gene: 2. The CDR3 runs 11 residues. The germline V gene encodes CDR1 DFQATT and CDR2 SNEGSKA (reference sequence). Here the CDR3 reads CSAGQAETQYF. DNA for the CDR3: TGCAGTGCTGGACAGGCGGAGACCCAGTACTTC.

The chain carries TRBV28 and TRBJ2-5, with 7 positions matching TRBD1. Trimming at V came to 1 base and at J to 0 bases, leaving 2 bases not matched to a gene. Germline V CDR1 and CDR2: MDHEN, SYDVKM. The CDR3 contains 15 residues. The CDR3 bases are TGTGCCAGCAGTTTATTGACAGGGAACCAAGAGACCCAGTACTTC. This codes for CASSLLTGNQETQYF.

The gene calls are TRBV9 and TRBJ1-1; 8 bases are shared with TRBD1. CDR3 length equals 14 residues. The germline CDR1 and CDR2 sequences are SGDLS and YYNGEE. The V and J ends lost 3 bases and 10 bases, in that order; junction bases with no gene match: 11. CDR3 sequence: CASSGTGTGNIAFF. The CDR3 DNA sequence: TGTGCCAGCAGCGGGACCGGGACAGGCAATATAGCTTTCTTT.

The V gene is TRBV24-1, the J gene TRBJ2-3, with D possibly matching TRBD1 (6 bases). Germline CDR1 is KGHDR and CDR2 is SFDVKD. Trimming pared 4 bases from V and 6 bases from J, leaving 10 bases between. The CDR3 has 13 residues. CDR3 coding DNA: TGTGCCACCAGTGAGTGGGACACGGATACGCAGTATTTT. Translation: CATSEWDTDTQYF.

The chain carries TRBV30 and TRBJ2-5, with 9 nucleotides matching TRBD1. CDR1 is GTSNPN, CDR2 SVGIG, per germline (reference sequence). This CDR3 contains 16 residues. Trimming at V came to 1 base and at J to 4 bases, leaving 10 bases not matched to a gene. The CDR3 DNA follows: TGTGCCTGGAGTGGGGCTACAGGGGGCTTGGGAGAGACCCAGTACTTC. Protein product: CAWSGATGGLGETQYF.

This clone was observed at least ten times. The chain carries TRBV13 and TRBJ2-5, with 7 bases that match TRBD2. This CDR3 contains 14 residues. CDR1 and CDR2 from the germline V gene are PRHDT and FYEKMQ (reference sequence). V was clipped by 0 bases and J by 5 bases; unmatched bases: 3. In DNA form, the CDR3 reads TGTGCCAGCAGCTTAGGGGCGGGAGTCGAGACCCAGTACTTC. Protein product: CASSLGAGVETQYF.

Written as DNA, the CDR3 is TGTGCCAGCAGTCGACTCTTTTCTAGAGATACGCAGTATTTT. As protein: CASSRLFSRDTQYF. The V gene is TRBV6-5, the J gene TRBJ2-3; D uncertain. The CDR3 contains 14 residues. V was shortened by 5 bases and J by 5 bases, with 14 bases between the two germline ends. Germline V CDR1 and CDR2: MNHEY, SVGAGI.

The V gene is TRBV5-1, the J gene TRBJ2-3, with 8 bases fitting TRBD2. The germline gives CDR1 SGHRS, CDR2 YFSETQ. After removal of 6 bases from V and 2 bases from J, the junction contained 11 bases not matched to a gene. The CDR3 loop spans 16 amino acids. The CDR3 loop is CASKGPGTSYTDTQYF. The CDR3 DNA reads TGCGCCAGCAAAGGACCTGGGACTAGTTACACAGATACGCAGTATTTT.

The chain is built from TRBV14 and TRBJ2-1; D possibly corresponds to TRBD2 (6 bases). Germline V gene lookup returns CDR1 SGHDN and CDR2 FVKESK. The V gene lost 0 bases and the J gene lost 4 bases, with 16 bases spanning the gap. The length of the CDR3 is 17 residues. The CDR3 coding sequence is TGTGCCAGCAGCCAAGAAGAGGAGGGCCCCGCATACAATGAGCAGTTCTTC. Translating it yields CASSQEEEGPAYNEQFF.

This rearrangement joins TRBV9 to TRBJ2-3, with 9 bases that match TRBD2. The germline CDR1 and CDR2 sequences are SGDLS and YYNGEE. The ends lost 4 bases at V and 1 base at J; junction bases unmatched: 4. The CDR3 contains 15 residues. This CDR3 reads CASSLRLAGTDTQYF. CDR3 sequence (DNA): TGTGCCAGCAGCCTACGACTAGCGGGCACAGATACGCAGTATTTT.

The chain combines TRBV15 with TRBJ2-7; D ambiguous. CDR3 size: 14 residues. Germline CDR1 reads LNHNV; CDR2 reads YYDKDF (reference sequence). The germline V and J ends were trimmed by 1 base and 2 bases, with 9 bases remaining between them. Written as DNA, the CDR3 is TGTGCCACCAGCAGAGGAGAGCTCCCCTACGAGCAGTACTTC. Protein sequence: CATSRGELPYEQYF.

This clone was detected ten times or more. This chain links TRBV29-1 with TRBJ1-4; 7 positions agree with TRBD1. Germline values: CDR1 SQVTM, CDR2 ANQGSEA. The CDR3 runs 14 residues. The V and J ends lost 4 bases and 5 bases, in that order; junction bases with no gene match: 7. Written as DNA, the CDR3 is TGCAGCGTTGCAACCGGGACAGCAAATGAAAAACTGTTTTTT. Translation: CSVATGTANEKLFF.

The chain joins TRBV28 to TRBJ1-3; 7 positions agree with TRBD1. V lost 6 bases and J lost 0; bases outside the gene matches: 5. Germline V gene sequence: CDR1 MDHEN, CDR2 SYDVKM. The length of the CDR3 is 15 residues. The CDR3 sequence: CASSQGVFSGNTIYF. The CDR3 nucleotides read TGTGCCAGCAGCCAGGGGGTTTTCTCTGGAAACACCATATATTTT.

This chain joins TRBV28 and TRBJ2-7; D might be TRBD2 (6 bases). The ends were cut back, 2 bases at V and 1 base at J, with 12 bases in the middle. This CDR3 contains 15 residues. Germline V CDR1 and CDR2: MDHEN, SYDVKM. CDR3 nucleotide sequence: TGTGCCAGCAGTTTAGGGGGGACTCATTCCTACGAGCAGTACTTC. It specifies CASSLGGTHSYEQYF.

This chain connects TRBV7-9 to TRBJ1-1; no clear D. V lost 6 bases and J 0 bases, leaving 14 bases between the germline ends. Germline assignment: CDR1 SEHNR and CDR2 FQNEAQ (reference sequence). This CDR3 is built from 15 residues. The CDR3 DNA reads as TGTGCCAGCAGAAAAAAAGACACCGTGAACACTGAAGCTTTCTTT. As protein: CASRKKDTVNTEAFF.

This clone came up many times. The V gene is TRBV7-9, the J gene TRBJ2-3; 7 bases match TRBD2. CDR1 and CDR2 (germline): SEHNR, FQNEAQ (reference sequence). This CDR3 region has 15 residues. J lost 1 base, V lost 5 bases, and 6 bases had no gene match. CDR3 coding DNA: TGTGCCAGCAGCCCCGGGGGGAAAGGCACAGATACGCAGTATTTT. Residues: CASSPGGKGTDTQYF.

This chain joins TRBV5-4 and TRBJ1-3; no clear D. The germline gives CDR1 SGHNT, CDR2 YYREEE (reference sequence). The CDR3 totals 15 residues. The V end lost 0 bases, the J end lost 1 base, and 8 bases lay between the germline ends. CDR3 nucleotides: TGTGCCAGCAGCTTGGATGCCACTTCTGGAAACACCATATATTTT. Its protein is CASSLDATSGNTIYF.

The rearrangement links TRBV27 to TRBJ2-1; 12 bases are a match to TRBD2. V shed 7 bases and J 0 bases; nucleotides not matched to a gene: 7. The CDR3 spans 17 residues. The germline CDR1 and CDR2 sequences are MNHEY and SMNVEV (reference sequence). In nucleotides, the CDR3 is TGTGCCAGCACCCGACTAGCGGGAGTTCTCTCCTACAATGAGCAGTTCTTC. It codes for CASTRLAGVLSYNEQFF.

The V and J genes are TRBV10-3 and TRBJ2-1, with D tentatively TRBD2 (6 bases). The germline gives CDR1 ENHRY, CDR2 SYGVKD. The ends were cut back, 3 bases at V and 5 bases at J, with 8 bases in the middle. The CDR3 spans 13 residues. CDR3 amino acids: CAISDGGHNEQFF. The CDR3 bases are TGTGCCATCAGTGACGGGGGACACAATGAGCAGTTCTTC.